These 5 T cell receptor beta chains share one sample of origin, sequenced in a study of T cells in women clearing cervical HPV infection. Repertoires were generated with immunoSEQ multiplex PCR, while TCRdb's copy carries only in-frame clones and drops some. In all, the sample yields fewer than 25,000 clones. The sample taken for sequencing was blood buffy coat. The receptors were sampled from a woman between 18 and 70 years old with a cervical HPV16 infection that either progressed to CIN3+ or cleared (not recorded which).

Note on this clone: The DNA ends 3 residues before the CDR3 does, and the rest of the CDR3 is filled in from the germline J gene. The V gene is TRBV30, the J gene TRBJ1-2, with D tentatively TRBD1 (5 bases). This CDR3 comprises 13 residues. Germline V gene lookup returns CDR1 GTSNPN and CDR2 SVGIG (reference sequence). Partial CDR3 DNA: TGTGCCTGGAGTGCGCTAGTAGGGGCCAAC. Translated, it gives CAWSALVGAN. The CDR3 as a whole reads CAWSALVGANYTF.

As to this clone: Read coverage stops 3 residues before the CDR3 terminus; the germline J gene supplies the remainder. The chain has TRBV4-2 and TRBJ2-3; TRBD2 matches 8 bases. Germline V gene data show CDR1 as LGHNA and CDR2 as YNFKEQ. CDR3 length: 15 residues. CDR3 bases read: TGTGCCAGCAGCCAAGTAGCGGGGAGGCAAGAGACG. Amino acids: CASSQVAGRQET. The CDR3 reads in full as CASSQVAGRQETQYF.

As for this clone: The read ends 3 residues early relative to the CDR3; the germline J gene fills the gap. The chain carries TRBV7-9 and TRBJ1-2; D gene ambiguous. This CDR3 has 12 amino acids. Germline CDR1 is SEHNR and CDR2 is FQNEAQ (reference sequence). The covered CDR3 bases are TGTGCCAGCACCCAGCGCGGTGATACC. It encodes CASTQRGDT. The full CDR3 is CASTQRGDTYTF. Drawing the rest from reference TRBV7-9 and TRBJ1-2, the complete variable domain is DTGVSQNPRHKITKRGQNVTFRCDPISEHNRLYWYRQTLGQGPEFLTYFQNEAQLEKSRLLSDRFSAERPKGSFSTLEIQRTEQGDSAMYLCASTQRGDTYTFGSGTRLTVV.

Concerning this clone itself: Sequencing ends 3 residues short of the CDR3 end; the germline J gene provides the rest. Other DNA sequences in the sample encode the same CDR3. The V and J genes are TRBV6-1 and TRBJ1-3, with 8 bases matching TRBD1. The length of the CDR3 is 16 residues. Germline trimming cut 4 bases from V and 4 bases from J; bases unmatched to any gene: 9. The germline gives CDR1 MNHNS, CDR2 SASEGT. The DNA read from the CDR3 is TGTGCCAGCAGTGCGACGACAGGGGCGAGAGGAAACACC. Residues: CASSATTGARGNT. The whole CDR3 is CASSATTGARGNTIYF.

Comments on this clone: The CDR3 end lies 3 residues beyond the end of the read and is filled in from the germline J gene. The chain has TRBV6-1 and TRBJ1-5; a weak D match, TRBD1 (6 bases). Germline CDR1 MNHNS, CDR2 SASEGT. With 4 bases removed from V and 0 bases from J, the gap between germline ends came to 13 bases. CDR3 length: 16 amino acids. The DNA read from the CDR3 is TGTGCCAGCAGTGCTAGGAGGGGGAATAGCAATCAGCCC. Its protein is CASSARRGNSNQP. The full CDR3 protein is CASSARRGNSNQPQHF.